Shown below are 22 T cell receptor beta chains from a single sample sequenced in a study of CD8+CD57+ T cells in acquired aplastic anemia (dated by TCRdb to 2016 to 2019). Expansion of CD8+CD57+ cells had been shown by flow cytometry in the patients chosen for sequencing. The instrument given in TCRdb is Illumina HiSeq 2000. TCR beta VDJ combination and CDR3 sequence profiling used genomic DNA as the template. TCRdb redid the processing of the public reads, applying fastp at Q25 and MiXCR, and retained in-frame beta chains. Each record represents a unique CDR3 protein, reported with the most common genes and DNA among its rows. The sample includes some 200,000 distinct CDR3 sequences, with roughly 50% observed a single time. The ten largest clones represent about 20% of the sample. The source material was sorted CD4+, CD8+, or CD8+CD57+ T cells (not recorded which) from PBMCs. These receptors were collected from a human donor with aplastic anemia.

The J gene is TRBJ2-5, the V gene TRBV10-3; 7 bases map to TRBD2. The CDR3 is 11 residues long. Germline V lookup: CDR1 ENHRY, CDR2 SYGVKD. With 6 bases clipped from V and 5 bases from J, the junction kept 0 bases outside the gene matches. CDR3 coding DNA: TGTGCCATCAGGGGAGGGGAGACCCAGTACTTC. Amino acids: CAIRGGETQYF.

Many counts were recorded for this clonotype. CDR3 nucleotides: TGCAGCGTTGAAGGGCCGGGAGGGAACACAGATACGCAGTATTTT. Translation gives CSVEGPGGNTDTQYF. The chain carries TRBV29-1 and TRBJ2-3; 8 bases are a match to TRBD2. With V trimmed by 1 base and J by 2 bases, 5 bases remained unmatched. Germline values: CDR1 SQVTM, CDR2 ANQGSEA. This CDR3 region has 15 residues.

This clonotype has ten or more counts. The V gene is TRBV12-3 or TRBV12-4, the J gene TRBJ2-3; TRBD1 or TRBD2 may be the D gene (5 bases each). This CDR3 comprises 15 residues. Trimming removed 6 bases at V and 6 bases at J, with 19 bases between. The CDR3 spells CASSPGRWISDTQYF. CDR3 in DNA: TGTGCCAGCAGCCCGGGACGCTGGATATCGGATACGCAGTATTTT.

This rearrangement joins TRBV7-9 to TRBJ1-6, with D perhaps TRBD1 (6 bases). The ends were cut back, 4 bases at V and 9 bases at J, with 13 bases in the middle. Germline CDR1 SEHNR, CDR2 FQNEAQ (reference sequence). This CDR3 has 14 amino acids. CDR3 bases: TGTGCCAGCAGCTCCAGAAAACAGGGTTCACCCCTCCACTTT. This encodes CASSSRKQGSPLHF.

This clonotype was observed a single time. This chain links TRBV19 with TRBJ1-5; possibly TRBD1 for D (5 bases). The CDR3 is 16 residues long. Trimming pared 1 base from V and 6 bases from J, leaving 16 bases between. Per the germline V gene, CDR1 is LNHDA and CDR2 is SQIVND (reference sequence). The DNA for the CDR3 is TGTGCCAGTAGTATAGGGTGGGCAGGGAGGGCTCAGCCCCAGCATTTT. Amino acid sequence: CASSIGWAGRAQPQHF.

This clonotype was counted only a few times. It may be a read error: a sequence one base away is much more abundant. The chain links TRBV5-4 to TRBJ2-1; 7 bases map to TRBD1. Germline CDR1 SGHNT, CDR2 YYREEE (reference sequence). This CDR3 contains 15 residues. J was trimmed by 6 bases and V by 7 bases; bases with no gene match: 13. As DNA, the CDR3 is TGTGCCAGCTCGGCACGACAGGGACGAATCAATGAGCAGTTCTTC. This gives the protein CASSARQGRINEQFF.

The V and J genes are TRBV19 and TRBJ2-7; D not resolved. Trimming left V 4 bases short and J 12 bases short, with 10 bases between. CDR1 and CDR2 (germline): LNHDA, SQIVND (reference sequence). The CDR3 is 10 residues long. The chain's CDR3 is CASSTQYRYF. The CDR3 coding sequence is TGTGCCAGTAGTACCCAATATCGGTACTTC.

The V gene is TRBV6-9, the J gene TRBJ1-1, with D hard to call. V was shortened by 5 bases and J by 10 bases, with 11 bases between the two germline ends. This CDR3 is 11 amino acids long. The germline V gene encodes CDR1 MNHGY and CDR2 SVAAGI. The CDR3 here is CASSAGLGAFF. In DNA form, the CDR3 reads TGTGCCAGCAGTGCGGGTCTTGGAGCTTTCTTT.

This rearrangement joins TRBV20-1 to TRBJ1-2; D unresolved. The germline V gene has CDR1 DFQATT and CDR2 SNEGSKA (reference sequence). The ends were cut back, 6 bases at V and 0 bases at J, with 14 bases in the middle. The CDR3 consists of 14 residues. In DNA, the CDR3 is TGCAGTGCAGAGCCCTCCCAAGCTAACTATGGCTACACCTTC. Its translation is CSAEPSQANYGYTF.

The CDR3 here is CASSQDWVGQETQYF. CDR3 nucleotides: TGCGCCAGCAGCCAAGATTGGGTTGGACAAGAGACCCAGTACTTC. V is TRBV4-1 and J is TRBJ2-5; D gene unclear. This CDR3 spans 15 amino acids. CDR1 is MGHRA and CDR2 is YSYEKL in the germline V gene. Between the trimmed V and J ends, which lost 0 bases and 2 bases, there was a span of 10 bases.

Notes on this clonotype: A read error may explain this, as a much larger clone is one base away. The CDR3 region is CAGSIVTGLQPQHF. DNA of the CDR3: TGTGCCGGTAGTATAGTGACAGGGCTCCAGCCCCAGCATTTT. The chain recombines TRBV19 with TRBJ1-5, with 7 bases identical to TRBD1. This CDR3 is built from 14 residues. Germline V lookup: CDR1 LNHDA, CDR2 SQIVND (reference sequence).

A note on this clonotype: A read error may produce the germline difference seen at one junction end. The chain uses TRBV7-8 and TRBJ2-5; no definite D call. In germline, CDR1 is SGHVS, CDR2 FQNEAQ. The CDR3 covers 14 residues. In nucleotides, the CDR3 is TGTGCCAGCAGCTTAGAGGCGTACCAGGAGACCCAGTACTTC. Translation gives CASSLEAYQETQYF. The whole variable domain, remainder taken from reference TRBV7-8 and TRBJ2-5, is GAGVSQSPRYKVAKRGQDVALRCDPISGHVSLFWYQQALGQGPEFLTYFQNEAQLDKSGLPSDRFFAERPEGSVSTLKIQRTQQEDSAVYLCASSLEAYQETQYFGPGTRLLVL.

The V call is TRBV6-6, the J call TRBJ2-5, with TRBD2 matching over 14 bases. V gave up 8 bases and J gave up 7 bases; unmatched junction bases: 15. The CDR3 runs to 17 residues. CDR1 and CDR2 (germline): MNHNY, SVGAGI (reference sequence). This CDR3 is CASLTSGGANRLGTQYF. The CDR3 nucleotides read TGTGCCAGCTTGACTAGCGGGGGGGCCAACCGTTTGGGGACCCAGTACTTC.

Notes on this clonotype: A much larger clone is a single base away; this may be a read error. In DNA form, the CDR3 reads TGCGCCAGCAGCTCGACAGGGGGCCTTGCAACTAATGAAAAACTGTCTTTT. The encoded protein is CASSSTGGLATNEKLSF. This rearrangement joins TRBV5-1 to TRBJ1-4; 10 bases match TRBD1. Germline-derived CDR1 and CDR2 are SGHRS and YFSETQ. The CDR3 length is 17 residues.

In this sample, this clonotype turned up many times. This chain uses TRBV19 with TRBJ1-4; no clear D. The ends were cut back, 10 bases at V and 8 bases at J, with 11 bases in the middle. The length of the CDR3 is 11 residues. Germline V gene data show CDR1 as LNHDA and CDR2 as SQIVND (reference sequence). The CDR3 region is CATQQQEKLFF. CDR3 nucleotides: TGTGCCACGCAACAACAGGAAAAACTGTTTTTT.

The J gene is TRBJ2-1, the V gene TRBV9; 7 nucleotides line up with TRBD1. This CDR3 contains 17 residues. Trimming removed 0 bases from V and 7 bases from J; junction bases left unmatched: 13. Germline lookup yields CDR1 SGDLS and CDR2 YYNGEE. The CDR3 loop is CASSVGGWKGAENEQFF. The CDR3 bases are TGTGCCAGCAGCGTAGGAGGGTGGAAGGGGGCGGAAAATGAGCAGTTCTTC.

This clonotype was seen ten or more times. The chain is built from TRBV7-6 and TRBJ2-1; the match to TRBD1 covers 8 bases. Germline V gene lookup returns CDR1 SGHVS and CDR2 FNYEAQ. After removal of 0 bases from V and 7 bases from J, the junction contained 23 bases not matched to a gene. There are 21 residues in the CDR3. CDR3 amino acids: CASSLALRTGRPKGGLNEQFF. The CDR3, as DNA: TGTGCCAGCAGCTTAGCGCTCCGGACAGGGAGACCTAAGGGGGGACTGAATGAGCAGTTCTTC.

Many counts were recorded for this clonotype. This sequence joins TRBV20-1 and TRBJ2-1; tentatively, D is TRBD2 (5 bases). The CDR3 has 14 residues. The germline gives CDR1 DFQATT, CDR2 SNEGSKA (reference sequence). V was clipped by 5 bases and J by 7 bases, with 18 bases between them. The CDR3: CSAHPRRTLNEQFF. In nucleotides, the CDR3 is TGCAGTGCTCACCCAAGGAGGACCCTGAATGAGCAGTTCTTC.

This clonotype was found many times. The V call is TRBV19, the J call TRBJ1-2, with D uncertain. Looked up from germline, CDR1 is LNHDA and CDR2 is SQIVND (reference sequence). V was pared by 5 bases and J by 3 bases, with 10 bases between. This CDR3 has 13 amino acids. CDR3 nucleotide sequence: TGTGCCAGTAGTCCGGGGAAGGACTATGGCTACACCTTC. Translation gives CASSPGKDYGYTF.

For this clonotype: A much bigger clone sits one base away, suggesting this may be a read error. The rearrangement joins TRBV5-1 to TRBJ2-7, with 11 bases that match TRBD2. CDR3 length: 16 residues. CDR1 SGHRS and CDR2 YFSETQ come from the germline V gene. CDR3 loop: CVSSLMLAGGQYEQYF. CDR3 in DNA: TGCGTCAGCAGCTTAATGTTAGCGGGGGGGCAGTACGAGCAGTACTTC.

This clonotype occurred many times. The chain is built from TRBV12-3 or TRBV12-4 and TRBJ2-2; TRBD2 is a possible D gene (6 bases). Trimming left V 1 base short and J 6 bases short, with 6 bases between. The CDR3 is 13 amino acids. The CDR3 protein is CASSLGRAGELFF. Here the CDR3 DNA reads TGTGCCAGCAGTTTAGGGAGGGCCGGGGAGCTGTTTTTT.

The sample holds many counts of this clonotype. This CDR3 reads CASSLGAGELFF. CDR3 DNA: TGTGCCAGCAGTTTAGGGGCCGGGGAGCTGTTTTTT. The chain uses TRBV12-3 or TRBV12-4 and TRBJ2-2; D unresolved. Trimming stripped 1 base from V and 6 bases from J, with 3 bases between. This CDR3 spans 12 amino acids.